This T cell receptor beta chain derives from a study of T cell responses to AZD1222 COVID-19 vaccine. Method: immunoSEQ multiplex PCR; TCRdb's copy keeps in-frame clones and lacks some. The sample lists some 79,000 clones, 80% to 90% occurring once. Findings and limits, study-wide: As reported, nearly half of all spike-specific TCRs target variant regions that are unmutated. Among vaccine-associated CD4 TCRs, coverage spanned spike, with dominance at 160-218 and 743-854. Donors skewed white British and female; clonal diversity was possibly underestimated.

Analysis merged second doses at about 4 or about 12 weeks. In the case of this clone: Its specificity is not known.

The input for sequencing was peripheral blood, taken 28 days after the second AZD1222 dose. This sequence was found in an adult who received the AZD1222 COVID-19 vaccine.

The CDR3 nucleotides read TGTGCCAGCAGCGTAGGAGGGGCGGACAGGGGCTCACCCCTCCACTTT. Residues: CASSVGGADRGSPLHF. The chain carries TRBV9 and TRBJ1-6; 9 bases are a match to TRBD1. Germline V gene data show CDR1 as SGDLS and CDR2 as YYNGEE. The length of the CDR3 is 16 residues. Trimming took 0 bases from V and 10 from J; bases not matched to a gene: 8. Full variable domain (outside the CDR3, taken from reference TRBV9 and TRBJ1-6): DSGVTQTPKHLITATGQRVTLRCSPRSGDLSVYWYQQSLDQGLQFLIQYYNGEERAKGNILERFSAQQFPDLHSELNLSSLELGDSALYFCASSVGGADRGSPLHFGNGTRLTVT.